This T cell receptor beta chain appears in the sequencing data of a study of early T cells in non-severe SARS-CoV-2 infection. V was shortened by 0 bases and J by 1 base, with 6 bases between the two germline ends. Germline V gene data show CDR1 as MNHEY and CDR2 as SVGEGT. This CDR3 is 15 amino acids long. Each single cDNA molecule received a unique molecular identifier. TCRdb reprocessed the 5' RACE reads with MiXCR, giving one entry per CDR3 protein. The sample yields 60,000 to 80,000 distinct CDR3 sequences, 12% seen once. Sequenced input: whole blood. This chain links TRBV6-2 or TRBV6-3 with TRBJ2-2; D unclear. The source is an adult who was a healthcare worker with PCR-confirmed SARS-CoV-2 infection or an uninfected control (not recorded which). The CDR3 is CASSYSQKNTGELFF. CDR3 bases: TGTGCCAGCAGTTACTCACAAAAGAACACCGGGGAGCTGTTTTTT.